This T cell receptor beta chain was captured in a study of radiation and T cells in renal cell carcinoma. Study-level results: Compared with controls, irradiated tumors had more, larger dominant CDR3 motifs.

The protocol was immunoSEQ multiplex PCR, while the TCRdb copy is restricted to in-frame clones and leaves out a portion. The sample lists approximately 16,000 clones; approximately 53% were seen once. CDR3 size: 15 residues. Germline V CDR1 and CDR2: SGHRS, YFSETQ. The V end lost 3 bases, the J end lost 1 base, and 11 bases lay between the germline ends. Documented treatment: treatment-naive control, cytoreductive nephrectomy. This renal cell carcinoma was of the clear cell type. In regard to this clone: Its matching antigen is unknown.

The sequence derives from a man aged 45-65 years with renal cell carcinoma. The chain carries TRBV5-1 and TRBJ1-5; TRBD1 might be the D (6 bases). This specimen consisted of tumor tissue, obtained from a patient whose treatment was nephrectomy without radiotherapy. The CDR3 sequence: CASSSVGGSNQPQHF. The CDR3 nucleotides read TGCGCCAGCAGCTCGGTAGGGGGGAGCAATCAGCCCCAGCATTTT.